The rows below give T cell receptor beta chains drawn from one sample of a study of blood T cell repertoires in COVID-19. The repertoire was sequenced with immunoSEQ multiplex PCR; TCRdb's copy has only in-frame clones and lacks some. The repertoire consists of around 220,000 clones, with about 88% occurring once and the leading ten covering around 2%. The sample consisted of peripheral blood. The receptors were gathered from a woman aged 40 to 50 who had recovered from COVID-19. The conserved cysteine and the conserved F or W are not part of the CDR3 here. The order of the fields is clone size, V gene, CDR3 protein. Clone size is not always given. Where it is, it says once, few, many or a class for expanded clones.

abundance: NA; v_gene: TRBV7-3; CDR3aa: ASSLAGTGGETQY
abundance: NA; v_gene: TRBV20-1; CDR3aa: SASAAGGVVNSPLH
abundance: NA; v_gene: TRBV15; CDR3aa: ATSRSSGGADEQF
abundance: NA; v_gene: TRBV9; CDR3aa: ASSVGQGAKYEQY
abundance: once; v_gene: TRBV18; CDR3aa: ASSPRSSGIGEQF
abundance: once; v_gene: TRBV9; CDR3aa: ASSVVGQGEKLF
abundance: NA; v_gene: TRBV11-2; CDR3aa: ASSLDSGDRPYEQY
abundance: NA; v_gene: TRBV7-9; CDR3aa: ASSFAGASTGELF
abundance: NA; v_gene: TRBV5-4; CDR3aa: ASSLPSASSYEQY
abundance: NA; v_gene: TRBV7-9; CDR3aa: ASSFTSAPIEQY